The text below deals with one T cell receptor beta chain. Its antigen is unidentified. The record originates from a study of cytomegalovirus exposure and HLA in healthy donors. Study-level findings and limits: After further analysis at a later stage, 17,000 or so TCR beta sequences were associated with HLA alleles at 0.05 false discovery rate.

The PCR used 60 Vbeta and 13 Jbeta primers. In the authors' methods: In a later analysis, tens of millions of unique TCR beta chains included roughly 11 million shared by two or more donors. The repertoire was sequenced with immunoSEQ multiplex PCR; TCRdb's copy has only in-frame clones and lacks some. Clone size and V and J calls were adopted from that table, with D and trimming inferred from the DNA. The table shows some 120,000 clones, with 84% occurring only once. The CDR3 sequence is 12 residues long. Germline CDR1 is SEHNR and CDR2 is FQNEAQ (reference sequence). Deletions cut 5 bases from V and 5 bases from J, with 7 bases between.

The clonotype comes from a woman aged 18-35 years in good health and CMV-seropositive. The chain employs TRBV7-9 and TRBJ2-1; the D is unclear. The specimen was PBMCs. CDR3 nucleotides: TGTGCCAGCAGCAACCGGGACAATGAGCAGTTCTTC. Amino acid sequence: CASSNRDNEQFF.